This TCR beta chain stems from a study of T cell responses to AZD1222 COVID-19 vaccine. Study results and caveats: An increase in Spike-specific TCR breadth and depth was observed after two AZD1222 doses.

Worth noting for this clone: Its target is unknown.

Clones were sequenced by immunoSEQ multiplex PCR, and TCRdb holds only the in-frame ones, with some missing. The repertoire consists of under 200,000 clones, with around 92% occurring once and the leading ten covering roughly 4.4%. The TCR originated in an adult in good health. The source material was peripheral blood, sampled on day 0 of MenACWY control vaccination.

CDR3 coding DNA: TGTGCCATCAGTGAGACGGAGAGGACCGGGGAGCTGTTTTTT. Protein sequence: CAISETERTGELFF. The rearrangement links TRBV10-3 to TRBJ2-2; D is ambiguous. Germline V gene data show CDR1 as ENHRY and CDR2 as SYGVKD. This CDR3 spans 14 amino acids. The V and J ends lost 2 bases and 5 bases respectively, with 9 bases between them.